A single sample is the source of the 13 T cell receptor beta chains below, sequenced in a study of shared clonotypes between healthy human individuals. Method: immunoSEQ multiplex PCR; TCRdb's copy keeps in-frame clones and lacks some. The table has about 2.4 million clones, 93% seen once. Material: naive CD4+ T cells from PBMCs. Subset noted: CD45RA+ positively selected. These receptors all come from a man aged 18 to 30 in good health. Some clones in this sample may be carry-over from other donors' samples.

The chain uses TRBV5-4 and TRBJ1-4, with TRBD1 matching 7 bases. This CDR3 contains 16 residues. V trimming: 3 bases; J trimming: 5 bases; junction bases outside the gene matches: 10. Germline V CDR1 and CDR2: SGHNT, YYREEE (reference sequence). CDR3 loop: CASSSSPGQRNEKLFF. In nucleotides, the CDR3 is TGTGCCAGCAGCTCTTCCCCGGGACAGAGGAATGAAAAACTGTTTTTT.

CDR3 residues: CASSQDRASGNQPQHF. The CDR3 bases are TGCGCCAGCAGCCAAGACCGCGCCTCGGGCAATCAGCCCCAGCATTTT. This chain connects TRBV4-1 to TRBJ1-5, with D unresolved. This CDR3 region has 16 residues. The germline V gene has CDR1 MGHRA and CDR2 YSYEKL. The V gene lost 0 bases and the J gene lost 2 bases, with 11 bases spanning the gap.

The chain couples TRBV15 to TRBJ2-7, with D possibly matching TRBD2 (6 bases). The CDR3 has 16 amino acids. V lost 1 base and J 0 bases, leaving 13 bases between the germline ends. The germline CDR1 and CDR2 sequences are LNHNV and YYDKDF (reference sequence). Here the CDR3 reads CATSRGRGPHSYEQYF. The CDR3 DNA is TGTGCCACCAGCAGAGGGAGGGGACCCCACTCCTACGAGCAGTACTTC.

This chain's CDR3 is CASSPRGGSWTYEQYF. The CDR3 nucleotides are TGTGCCAGCAGCCCTAGGGGGGGCAGTTGGACCTACGAGCAGTACTTC. This chain uses TRBV11-2 with TRBJ2-7, with TRBD2 as a possible D gene (7 bases). This CDR3 is built from 16 residues. The germline V gene encodes CDR1 SGHAT and CDR2 FQNNGV. Trimming shortened V by 5 bases and J by 2 bases, and 19 bases separated the two germline ends.

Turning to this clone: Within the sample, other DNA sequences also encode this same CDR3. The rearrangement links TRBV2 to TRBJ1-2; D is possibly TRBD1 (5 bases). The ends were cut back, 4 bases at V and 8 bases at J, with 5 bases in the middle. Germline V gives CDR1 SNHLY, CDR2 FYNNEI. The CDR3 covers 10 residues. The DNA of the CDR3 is TGTGCCAGCAGTGGGGGGGGCTACACCTTC. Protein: CASSGGGYTF.

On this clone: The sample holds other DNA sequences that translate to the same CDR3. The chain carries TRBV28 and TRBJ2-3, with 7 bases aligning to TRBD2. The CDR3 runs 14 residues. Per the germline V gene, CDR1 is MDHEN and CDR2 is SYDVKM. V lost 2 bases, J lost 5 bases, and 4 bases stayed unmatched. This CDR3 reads CASSLAGVRDTQYF. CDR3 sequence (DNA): TGTGCCAGCAGTTTAGCGGGAGTCAGAGATACGCAGTATTTT.

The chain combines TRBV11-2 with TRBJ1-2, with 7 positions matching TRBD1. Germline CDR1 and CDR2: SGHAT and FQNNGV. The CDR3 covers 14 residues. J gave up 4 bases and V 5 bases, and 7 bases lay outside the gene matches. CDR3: CASSPSRDSYGYTF. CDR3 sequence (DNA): TGTGCCAGCAGCCCATCCCGGGACAGCTATGGCTACACCTTC.

CDR3 loop: CASSPIHRVSSYNEQFF. For the CDR3, the DNA is TGTGCCAGCAGCCCGATACATCGCGTCAGCTCCTACAATGAGCAGTTCTTC. The V call is TRBV7-3, the J call TRBJ2-1; D call uncertain. Trimming pared 5 bases from V and 0 bases from J, leaving 17 bases between. Germline V gene lookup returns CDR1 SGHTA and CDR2 FQGTGA. The CDR3 length is 17 residues.

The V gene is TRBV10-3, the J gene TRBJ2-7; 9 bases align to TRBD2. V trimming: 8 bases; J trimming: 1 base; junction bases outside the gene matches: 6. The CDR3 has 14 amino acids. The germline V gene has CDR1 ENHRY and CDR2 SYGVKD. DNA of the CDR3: TGTGCCATCGCAACTAGCGGGTTGTCCTACGAGCAGTACTTC. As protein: CAIATSGLSYEQYF.

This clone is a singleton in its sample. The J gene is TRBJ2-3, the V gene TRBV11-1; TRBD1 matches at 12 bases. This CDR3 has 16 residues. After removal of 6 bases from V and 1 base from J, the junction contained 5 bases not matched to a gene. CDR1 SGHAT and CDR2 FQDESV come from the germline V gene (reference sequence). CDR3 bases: TGTGCCAGCAGACTGGGGGACAGGGGGCGCACAGATACGCAGTATTTT. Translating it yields CASRLGDRGRTDTQYF. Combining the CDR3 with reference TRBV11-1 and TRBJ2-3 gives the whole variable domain EAEVAQSPRYKITEKSQAVAFWCDPISGHATLYWYRQILGQGPELLVQFQDESVVDDSQLPKDRFSAERLKGVDSTLKIQPAELGDSAMYLCASRLGDRGRTDTQYFGPGTRLTVL.

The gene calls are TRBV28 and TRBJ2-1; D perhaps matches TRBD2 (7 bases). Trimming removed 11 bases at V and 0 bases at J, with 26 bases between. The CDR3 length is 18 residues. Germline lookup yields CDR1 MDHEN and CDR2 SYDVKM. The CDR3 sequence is CAVRTGSIAGSSYNEQFF. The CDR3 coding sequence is TGTGCCGTCAGAACAGGGTCGATAGCGGGCAGCTCCTACAATGAGCAGTTCTTC.

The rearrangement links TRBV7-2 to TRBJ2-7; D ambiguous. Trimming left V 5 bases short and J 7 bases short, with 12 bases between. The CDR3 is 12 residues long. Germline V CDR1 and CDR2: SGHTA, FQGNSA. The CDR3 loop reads CASSAFTWEQYF. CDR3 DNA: TGTGCCAGCAGCGCTTTTACGTGGGAGCAGTACTTC. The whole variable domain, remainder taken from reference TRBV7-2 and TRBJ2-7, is GAGVSQSPSNKVTEKGKDVELRCDPISGHTALYWYRQSLGQGLEFLIYFQGNSAPDKSGLPSDRFSAERTGGSVSTLTIQRTQQEDSAVYLCASSAFTWEQYFGPGTRLTVT.

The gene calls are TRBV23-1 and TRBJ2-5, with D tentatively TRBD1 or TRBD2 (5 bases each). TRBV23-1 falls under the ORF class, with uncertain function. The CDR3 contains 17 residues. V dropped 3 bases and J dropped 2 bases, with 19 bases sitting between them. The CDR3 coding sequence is TGCGCCAGCAGTCAGGCAGGGACCGAAACCAAACAAGAGACCCAGTACTTC. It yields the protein CASSQAGTETKQETQYF.